Below, 20 T cell receptor beta chains from the same sample are listed, as sequenced in a study of blood T cell repertoires in COVID-19. Here immunoSEQ multiplex PCR was the method, and the copy in TCRdb shows in-frame clones only, minus some. The table lists roughly 350,000 clones, around 89% of them singletons, with approximately 4% in the top ten. The material sequenced was peripheral blood. All receptors derive from a woman in her forties or fifties with active or convalescent COVID-19.

This sequence joins TRBV27 and TRBJ1-5; tentatively, D is TRBD1 (5 bases). Trimming shortened V by 4 bases and J by 7 bases, and 11 bases separated the two germline ends. CDR3 length equals 13 residues. Germline V lookup: CDR1 MNHEY, CDR2 SMNVEV (reference sequence). The CDR3 region has the DNA TGTGCCAGCAGTTGGCAGGGTGGGCAGCCCCAGCATTTT. Residues: CASSWQGGQPQHF.

V is TRBV6-1 and J is TRBJ1-2; no firm D call. CDR1 is MNHNS and CDR2 is SASEGT in the germline V gene. CDR3 length equals 14 residues. Deletions cut 3 bases from V and 2 bases from J, with 10 bases between. CDR3 residues: CASSDRRSNYGYTF. In nucleotides, the CDR3 is TGTGCCAGCAGTGATCGTAGGAGCAACTATGGCTACACCTTC.

V usage is TRBV6-5 and J usage is TRBJ2-7; unclear D gene. The ends were cut back, 0 bases at V and 2 bases at J, with 14 bases in the middle. CDR1 is MNHEY, CDR2 SVGAGI, per germline. The CDR3 has 16 amino acids. The CDR3 region is CASSYSKSGGPYEQYF. The DNA of the CDR3 is TGTGCCAGCAGTTACTCGAAGTCAGGTGGGCCCTACGAGCAGTACTTC.

This chain connects TRBV6-1 to TRBJ1-1, with 7 bases fitting TRBD1. Germline lookup yields CDR1 MNHNS and CDR2 SASEGT. The CDR3 covers 15 residues. V was clipped by 2 bases and J by 4 bases; unmatched bases: 7. CDR3 bases: TGTGCCAGCAGTGAAAGGGGGCTAAGGGGCACTGAAGCTTTCTTT. Translation: CASSERGLRGTEAFF.

The chain carries TRBV6-5 and TRBJ1-2; possible D gene TRBD1, 5 bases. This CDR3 comprises 14 residues. The germline V gene has CDR1 MNHEY and CDR2 SVGAGI. Between the trimmed V and J ends, which lost 4 bases and 4 bases, there was a span of 13 bases. This CDR3 reads CASSFSDKSYGYTF. Written as DNA, the CDR3 is TGTGCCAGCAGTTTCTCGGACAAGAGCTATGGCTACACCTTC.

This clone has just a few counts. CDR3 DNA: TGTGCCAGCAGTTTCCGTTTCAATCAGCCCCAGCATTTT. It yields the protein CASSFRFNQPQHF. This sequence joins TRBV28 and TRBJ1-5; unclear D gene. V gave up 3 bases and J gave up 3 bases, with 6 bases separating them. The CDR3 has 13 amino acids. Germline assignment: CDR1 MDHEN and CDR2 SYDVKM.

The chain employs TRBV2 and TRBJ1-1, with D possibly TRBD1 on 5 matching bases. The CDR3 runs to 15 residues. Germline CDR1 and CDR2: SNHLY and FYNNEI. Trimming pared 5 bases from V and 3 bases from J, leaving 16 bases between. This CDR3 is CASSRTPGGDTEAFF. CDR3 sequence (DNA): TGTGCCAGCAGTCGGACTCCTGGAGGGGACACTGAAGCTTTCTTT.

The V and J genes are TRBV6-6 and TRBJ2-7; no reliable D call. Germline loops: CDR1 MNHNY, CDR2 SVGAGI (reference sequence). There are 15 residues in the CDR3. V shed 4 bases and J shed 6 bases, with 19 bases lying between them. The CDR3 coding sequence is TGTGCCAGCAGTTCCCTAGACTCAGCAGTCTCCGAGCAGTACTTC. This translates into CASSSLDSAVSEQYF.

The rearrangement uses TRBV14 and TRBJ1-2; D not certain. V shed 5 bases and J shed 7 bases, with 14 bases lying between them. Germline-derived CDR1 and CDR2 are SGHDN and FVKESK. CDR3 size: 13 residues. The CDR3 loop reads CASSDWTGGGYTF. In DNA form, the CDR3 reads TGTGCCAGCAGCGACTGGACTGGAGGTGGCTACACCTTC.

The chain couples TRBV7-8 to TRBJ2-1; 13 nucleotides agree with TRBD2. Germline V CDR1 and CDR2: SGHVS, FQNEAQ. The junction had 7 bases not matched to a gene; V was cut back by 4 bases and J by 7 bases. The CDR3 covers 16 residues. CDR3 DNA sequence: TGTGCCAGCAGCTCTGGACTAGCGGGAGTTGGGAATGAGCAGTTCTTC. Translated, it gives CASSSGLAGVGNEQFF.

The chain couples TRBV15 to TRBJ2-3; 11 bases are shared with TRBD1. This CDR3 is 17 amino acids long. CDR1 and CDR2 from the germline V gene are LNHNV and YYDKDF (reference sequence). Trimming cost V 2 bases and J 5 bases; bases outside gene matches: 9. As DNA, the CDR3 is TGTGCCACCAGCAGACGTAAAGGGGGACAGGGGGTAGATACGCAGTATTTT. Amino acid sequence: CATSRRKGGQGVDTQYF.

V usage is TRBV29-1 and J usage is TRBJ2-3, with 9 positions matching TRBD2. Germline CDR1 SQVTM, CDR2 ANQGSEA. V gave up 5 bases and J gave up 4 bases; unmatched junction bases: 7. The CDR3 loop spans 14 amino acids. CDR3 sequence: CSVWDGGGADTQYF. The CDR3 DNA is TGCAGCGTTTGGGATGGCGGGGGGGCAGATACGCAGTATTTT.

The chain has TRBV10-3 and TRBJ1-4; perhaps TRBD1 as D (5 bases). The CDR3 has 16 amino acids. The germline V gene encodes CDR1 ENHRY and CDR2 SYGVKD. V was shortened by 7 bases and J by 4 bases, with 19 bases between the two germline ends. CDR3 amino acids: CAINRDPGLFNEKLFF. The CDR3 coding sequence is TGTGCCATCAACCGGGACCCGGGACTATTTAATGAAAAACTGTTTTTT.

Here the CDR3 reads CASSIDRAPPQDEQYF. CDR3 sequence (DNA): TGTGCCAGTAGTATAGACAGGGCTCCACCCCAGGACGAGCAGTACTTC. The V call is TRBV19, the J call TRBJ2-7; D possibly corresponds to TRBD1 (5 bases). Trimming pared 0 bases from V and 5 bases from J, leaving 17 bases between. The CDR3 is 16 residues long. Germline assignment: CDR1 LNHDA and CDR2 SQIVND (reference sequence).

This chain connects TRBV5-4 to TRBJ1-1, with D unclear. Germline CDR1 and CDR2: SGHNT and YYREEE (reference sequence). The V and J ends lost 0 bases and 4 bases respectively, with 13 bases between them. CDR3 length: 15 amino acids. This CDR3 is CASSLAPGSLTEAFF. The DNA for the CDR3 is TGTGCCAGCAGCTTGGCCCCCGGTAGCCTCACTGAAGCTTTCTTT. Full variable domain (missing parts from reference TRBV5-4 and TRBJ1-1): ETGVTQSPTHLIKTRGQQVTLRCSSQSGHNTVSWYQQALGQGPQFIFQYYREEENGRGNFPPRFSGLQFPNYSSELNVNALELDDSALYLCASSLAPGSLTEAFFGQGTRLTVV.

This clone was found a few times. The V call is TRBV19, the J call TRBJ2-2, with 8 bases fitting TRBD2. The length of the CDR3 is 14 residues. V was pared by 7 bases and J by 4 bases, with 5 bases of the junction left unmatched. Germline V gene sequence: CDR1 LNHDA, CDR2 SQIVND (reference sequence). Here the CDR3 reads CASKSGSGTGELFF. The DNA for the CDR3 is TGTGCCAGTAAAAGCGGGAGTGGCACCGGGGAGCTGTTTTTT.

V and J are TRBV4-3 and TRBJ2-5; the D gene is possibly TRBD1 (6 bases). The germline V gene has CDR1 LGHNA and CDR2 YSLEER. V was clipped by 5 bases and J by 0 bases, with 13 bases between them. The CDR3 totals 15 residues. CDR3 residues: CASSTRQGYQETQYF. CDR3 DNA sequence: TGCGCCAGCAGCACCCGCCAGGGGTACCAAGAGACCCAGTACTTC.

V gene TRBV5-8 combines with J gene TRBJ2-1; 14 nucleotides agree with TRBD2. J gave up 7 bases and V 1 base, and 1 base lay outside the gene matches. This CDR3 comprises 15 residues. The germline gives CDR1 SGHTS, CDR2 YDEGEE. The chain's CDR3 is CASSLRTSGRNEQFF. The CDR3 region has the DNA TGTGCCAGCAGCTTGCGGACTAGCGGGAGGAATGAGCAGTTCTTC.

CDR3 residues: CATSGFNNEQFF. The CDR3 DNA reads as TGTGCCACCAGCGGGTTTAACAATGAGCAGTTCTTC. J is TRBJ2-1 and V is TRBV24-1; D ambiguous. This CDR3 is 12 amino acids long. V shed 7 bases and J shed 5 bases, with 8 bases lying between them. Per germline, CDR1 KGHDR and CDR2 SFDVKD.

The chain has TRBV7-2 and TRBJ1-6; no firm D call. The length of the CDR3 is 14 residues. V lost 3 bases to trimming and J lost 5 bases, with 8 bases between them. Looked up from germline, CDR1 is SGHTA and CDR2 is FQGNSA. The CDR3 protein is CASSFFRDNSPLHF. CDR3 coding DNA: TGTGCCAGCAGCTTCTTTCGAGATAATTCACCCCTCCACTTT.